The source of this T cell receptor beta chain is a study of cytomegalovirus exposure and HLA in healthy donors. The PCR was carried out with 60 Vbeta primers and 13 Jbeta primers. Method: immunoSEQ multiplex PCR; TCRdb's copy keeps in-frame clones and lacks some. The sample consists of 150,000 to 200,000 clones, 78% of them appearing once. Study-wide findings and caveats: Many donors shared some public TCRs, even though most TCR sequences were rare. Presence/absence analysis assumed near-uniform sequencing depth across donors.

A word on this clone: Its target is unknown.

Regarding donors, all were healthy bone marrow donors. This CDR3 is built from 16 residues. The germline CDR1 and CDR2 sequences are SGHRS and YFSETQ. This receptor was obtained from a female donor in good health and CMV-seronegative. The sample consisted of PBMCs. This rearrangement joins TRBV5-1 to TRBJ2-5; D may be TRBD2 (6 bases). The J call may not be correct, given that the DNA end is closer to TRBJ2-7. The CDR3 coding sequence is TGCGCCAGCAGCCAAGACCCAGGGAGGAGGGGTTACGAGCAGTACTTC. Translating it yields CASSQDPGRRGYEQYF.